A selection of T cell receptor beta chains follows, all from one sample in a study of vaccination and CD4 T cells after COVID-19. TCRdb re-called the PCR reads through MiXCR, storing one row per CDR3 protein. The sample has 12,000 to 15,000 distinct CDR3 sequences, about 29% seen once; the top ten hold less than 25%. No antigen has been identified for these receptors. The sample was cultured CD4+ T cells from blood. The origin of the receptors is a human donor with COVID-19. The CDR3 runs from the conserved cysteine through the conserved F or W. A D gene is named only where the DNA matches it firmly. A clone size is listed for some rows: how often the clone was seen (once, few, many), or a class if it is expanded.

CDR3nt: TGTGCCAGCAGTCCTCCCGGGACAGGGCATTACGAGCAGTACTTC; CDR3aa: CASSPPGTGHYEQYF; abundance: few; v_gene: TRBV28; d_gene: TRBD1; j_gene: TRBJ2-7; len: 15
CDR3nt: TGTGCCAGCAGGCGACTAGCGGTTTCAGATACGCAGTATTTT; CDR3aa: CASRRLAVSDTQYF; abundance: NA; v_gene: TRBV6-2/TRBV6-3; d_gene: TRBD2; j_gene: TRBJ2-3; len: 14
CDR3nt: TGTGCCAGCAGCTTATTTGGGACACCCCGGGGCAACACCGGGGAGCTGTTTTTT; CDR3aa: CASSLFGTPRGNTGELFF; abundance: NA; v_gene: TRBV11-2; d_gene: NA; j_gene: TRBJ2-2; len: 18
CDR3nt: TGTGCCACCGTTGGACAGTTGAACACTGAAGCTTTCTTT; CDR3aa: CATVGQLNTEAFF; abundance: few; v_gene: TRBV6-1; d_gene: NA; j_gene: TRBJ1-1; len: 13
CDR3nt: TGTGCCAGCACCTTGGGTGGGTTTGGTGAAGCTTTCTTT; CDR3aa: CASTLGGFGEAFF; abundance: NA; v_gene: TRBV12-3/TRBV12-4; d_gene: NA; j_gene: TRBJ1-1; len: 13
CDR3nt: TGTGCCAGCAGCTCTTCGCGCCGGGAGACCCAGTACTTC; CDR3aa: CASSSSRRETQYF; abundance: NA; v_gene: TRBV11-3; d_gene: NA; j_gene: TRBJ2-5; len: 13
CDR3nt: TGTGCCAGCAGGGGCAAAGGGGTCTATGGCTACACCTTC; CDR3aa: CASRGKGVYGYTF; abundance: NA; v_gene: TRBV28; d_gene: NA; j_gene: TRBJ1-2; len: 13
CDR3nt: TGTGCCACCAGCAGAGACAGCCATAATTCACCCCTCCACTTT; CDR3aa: CATSRDSHNSPLHF; abundance: NA; v_gene: TRBV15; d_gene: NA; j_gene: TRBJ1-6; len: 14
CDR3nt: TGCAGTGCTGAAGACAGGGCTGGCACTGAAGCTTTCTTT; CDR3aa: CSAEDRAGTEAFF; abundance: few; v_gene: TRBV20-1; d_gene: TRBD1; j_gene: TRBJ1-1; len: 13
CDR3nt: TGTGCCATCAGCAGAGACCCATCCGGGAGGGCTGGGGCCAACGTCCTGACTTTC; CDR3aa: CAISRDPSGRAGANVLTF; abundance: NA; v_gene: TRBV10-3; d_gene: TRBD2; j_gene: TRBJ2-6; len: 18
CDR3nt: TGCGCCAGCGGCGGAGCGGGGGGTTTTACGCAGTATTTT; CDR3aa: CASGGAGGFTQYF; abundance: few; v_gene: TRBV10-1; d_gene: TRBD2; j_gene: TRBJ2-3; len: 13
CDR3nt: TGTGCACTTGGGGGGAGAAATGGCTACACCTTC; CDR3aa: CALGGRNGYTF; abundance: NA; v_gene: TRBV12-3/TRBV12-4; d_gene: NA; j_gene: TRBJ1-2; len: 11
CDR3nt: TGTGCCAGCAGCCCCCAAAGGGGGAGGTACGAGCAGTACTTC; CDR3aa: CASSPQRGRYEQYF; abundance: NA; v_gene: TRBV7-2; d_gene: NA; j_gene: TRBJ2-7; len: 14
CDR3nt: TGTGCCAGCAGCTTACTAGGGAGGCAGTACTTC; CDR3aa: CASSLLGRQYF; abundance: NA; v_gene: TRBV7-2; d_gene: NA; j_gene: TRBJ2-7; len: 11
CDR3nt: TGCAGCGCTGGGGCAACTAGCGGGGGGTATACTAGCACAGATACGCAGTATTTT; CDR3aa: CSAGATSGGYTSTDTQYF; abundance: NA; v_gene: TRBV29-1; d_gene: TRBD2; j_gene: TRBJ2-3; len: 18
CDR3nt: TGCAGTGCTAGAGACAGTAATTCACCCCTCCACTTT; CDR3aa: CSARDSNSPLHF; abundance: few; v_gene: TRBV20-1; d_gene: NA; j_gene: TRBJ1-6; len: 12
CDR3nt: TGTGCCAGCGACGGGTCAGCTAATCAGCCCCAGCATTTT; CDR3aa: CASDGSANQPQHF; abundance: NA; v_gene: TRBV6-1; d_gene: NA; j_gene: TRBJ1-5; len: 13
CDR3nt: TGCAGTGCCTTGAGTCCTAGCTCCTACAATGAGCAGTTCTTC; CDR3aa: CSALSPSSYNEQFF; abundance: few; v_gene: TRBV20-1; d_gene: NA; j_gene: TRBJ2-1; len: 14
CDR3nt: TGTGCCAGCAGTGAGGTAGGGATGAACACTGAAGCTTTCTTT; CDR3aa: CASSEVGMNTEAFF; abundance: few; v_gene: TRBV2; d_gene: NA; j_gene: TRBJ1-1; len: 14
CDR3nt: TGTGCCAGCACGCCGTCTTCAGGGGGCGGCTACGAGCAGTACTTC; CDR3aa: CASTPSSGGGYEQYF; abundance: NA; v_gene: TRBV12-3/TRBV12-4; d_gene: TRBD1; j_gene: TRBJ2-7; len: 15
CDR3nt: TGTGCCATCGGGGGACTAGCGCTCTACAATGAGCAGTTCTTC; CDR3aa: CAIGGLALYNEQFF; abundance: few; v_gene: TRBV10-3; d_gene: TRBD2; j_gene: TRBJ2-1; len: 14
CDR3nt: TGTGCCAGCAGCAACACTTCCGGCGGGGTGGCTAACTATGGCTACACCTTC; CDR3aa: CASSNTSGGVANYGYTF; abundance: NA; v_gene: TRBV7-6; d_gene: NA; j_gene: TRBJ1-2; len: 17
CDR3nt: TGTGCCTGGAGACGAGGAGAAGCTTTCTTT; CDR3aa: CAWRRGEAFF; abundance: NA; v_gene: TRBV30; d_gene: NA; j_gene: TRBJ1-1; len: 10
CDR3nt: TGTGCCAGCAGCCCTAGAGACTTGGAGACTGAAGCTTTCTTT; CDR3aa: CASSPRDLETEAFF; abundance: large; v_gene: TRBV7-8; d_gene: NA; j_gene: TRBJ1-1; len: 14
CDR3nt: TGCAGTGCTAGCCTGCTGGGACAGGGGGCCAACGAGCAGTACTTC; CDR3aa: CSASLLGQGANEQYF; abundance: NA; v_gene: TRBV20-1; d_gene: TRBD1; j_gene: TRBJ2-7; len: 15
CDR3nt: TGTGCCAGCAGTTCGATAGAATCACGGGAGCCCCAGCATTTT; CDR3aa: CASSSIESREPQHF; abundance: NA; v_gene: TRBV12-3/TRBV12-4; d_gene: NA; j_gene: TRBJ1-5; len: 14
CDR3nt: TGTGCCAGCAGCCTACTAGCGGGGAACACCGGGGAGCTGTTTTTT; CDR3aa: CASSLLAGNTGELFF; abundance: once; v_gene: TRBV12-3/TRBV12-4; d_gene: TRBD2; j_gene: TRBJ2-2; len: 15
CDR3nt: TGTGCCAGCAGCAGCAGGGGAGGCACTGAAGCTTTCTTT; CDR3aa: CASSSRGGTEAFF; abundance: NA; v_gene: TRBV11-2; d_gene: NA; j_gene: TRBJ1-1; len: 13
CDR3nt: TGCAGTGCTAGAGAAAGTACAGGGCGAGCTTTCTTT; CDR3aa: CSARESTGRAFF; abundance: NA; v_gene: TRBV20-1; d_gene: NA; j_gene: TRBJ1-1; len: 12
CDR3nt: TGCAGTGCTAGCCCCCCTTGGCTAGCGGGGAGCTCCTACGAGCAGTACTTC; CDR3aa: CSASPPWLAGSSYEQYF; abundance: few; v_gene: TRBV20-1; d_gene: TRBD2; j_gene: TRBJ2-7; len: 17
CDR3nt: TGTGCGGCCCCAAGGGGGGAGACCCAGTACTTC; CDR3aa: CAAPRGETQYF; abundance: few; v_gene: TRBV7-9; d_gene: NA; j_gene: TRBJ2-5; len: 11
CDR3nt: TGCGCCAGCAGCCCGGGGACGGTGGGGGGGGAGACCCAGTACTTC; CDR3aa: CASSPGTVGGETQYF; abundance: few; v_gene: TRBV4-3; d_gene: TRBD2; j_gene: TRBJ2-5; len: 15
CDR3nt: TGTGCCAGCAGCTTATCCAGGGTCGGTGGCTACACCTTC; CDR3aa: CASSLSRVGGYTF; abundance: NA; v_gene: TRBV7-2; d_gene: NA; j_gene: TRBJ1-2; len: 13
CDR3nt: TGTGCCACCAGCAGCCTCACCTCAGTCTCTGGAAACACCATATATTTT; CDR3aa: CATSSLTSVSGNTIYF; abundance: NA; v_gene: TRBV15; d_gene: NA; j_gene: TRBJ1-3; len: 16
CDR3nt: TGTGCCAGCGGGGGGACAGGGAATAACTATGGCTACACCTTC; CDR3aa: CASGGTGNNYGYTF; abundance: few; v_gene: TRBV28; d_gene: TRBD1; j_gene: TRBJ1-2; len: 14
CDR3nt: TGCAGTGCAACCGGGACAGTTACCTATGGCTACACCTTC; CDR3aa: CSATGTVTYGYTF; abundance: few; v_gene: TRBV20-1; d_gene: TRBD1; j_gene: TRBJ1-2; len: 13
CDR3nt: TGTGCCAGCAGCTTAGGACAAGGGGGCTTCAATCAGCCCCAGCATTTT; CDR3aa: CASSLGQGGFNQPQHF; abundance: NA; v_gene: TRBV11-2; d_gene: TRBD1; j_gene: TRBJ1-5; len: 16
CDR3nt: TGTGCCAGCAGCTCAGACATGGGACTGTTTTTT; CDR3aa: CASSSDMGLFF; abundance: NA; v_gene: TRBV7-2; d_gene: NA; j_gene: TRBJ1-4; len: 11
CDR3nt: TGTGCCAGCAGTTTACAGACCATGAACACTGAAGCTTTCTTT; CDR3aa: CASSLQTMNTEAFF; abundance: few; v_gene: TRBV28; d_gene: NA; j_gene: TRBJ1-1; len: 14
CDR3nt: TGTGCCAGCAGTACCCCGGGACAGGGGGTTTTGAACACTGAAGCTTTCTTT; CDR3aa: CASSTPGQGVLNTEAFF; abundance: few; v_gene: TRBV6-1; d_gene: TRBD1; j_gene: TRBJ1-1; len: 17
CDR3nt: TGTGCCAGCAGTGTCAGGCGGCCCAATGGCTACACCTTC; CDR3aa: CASSVRRPNGYTF; abundance: few; v_gene: TRBV28; d_gene: NA; j_gene: TRBJ1-2; len: 13
CDR3nt: TGTGCCAGCAGGGACAGACCTGAAACCGGGGAGCTGTTTTTT; CDR3aa: CASRDRPETGELFF; abundance: few; v_gene: TRBV6-1; d_gene: NA; j_gene: TRBJ2-2; len: 14
CDR3nt: TGCGCCAGCAGCTTTTTAACAGATACGCAGTATTTT; CDR3aa: CASSFLTDTQYF; abundance: NA; v_gene: TRBV5-1; d_gene: NA; j_gene: TRBJ2-3; len: 12
CDR3nt: TGTGCCAGCCTGTTTGGGTCCTATAATTCACCCCTCCACTTT; CDR3aa: CASLFGSYNSPLHF; abundance: NA; v_gene: TRBV12-3/TRBV12-4; d_gene: NA; j_gene: TRBJ1-6; len: 14
CDR3nt: TGTGCCAGCAACTCGAAAGAAGCGGGGGGATACGAGCAGTACTTC; CDR3aa: CASNSKEAGGYEQYF; abundance: NA; v_gene: TRBV28; d_gene: TRBD2; j_gene: TRBJ2-7; len: 15